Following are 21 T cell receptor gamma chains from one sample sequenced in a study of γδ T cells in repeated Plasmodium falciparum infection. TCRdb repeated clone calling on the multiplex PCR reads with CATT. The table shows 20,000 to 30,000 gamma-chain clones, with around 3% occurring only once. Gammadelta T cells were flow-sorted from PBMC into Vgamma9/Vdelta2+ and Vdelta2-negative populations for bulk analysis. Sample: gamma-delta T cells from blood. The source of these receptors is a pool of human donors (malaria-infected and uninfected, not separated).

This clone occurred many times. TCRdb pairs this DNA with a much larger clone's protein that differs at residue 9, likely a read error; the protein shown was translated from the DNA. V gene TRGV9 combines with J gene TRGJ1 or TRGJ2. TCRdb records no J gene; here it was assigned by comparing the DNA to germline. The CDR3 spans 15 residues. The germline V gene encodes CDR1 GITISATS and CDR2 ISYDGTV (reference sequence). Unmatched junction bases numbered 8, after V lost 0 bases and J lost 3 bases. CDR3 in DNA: TGTGCCTTGTGGGAGGTGCTAGGGAGTTATTATAAGAAACTCTTT. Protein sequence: CALWEVLGSYYKKLF.

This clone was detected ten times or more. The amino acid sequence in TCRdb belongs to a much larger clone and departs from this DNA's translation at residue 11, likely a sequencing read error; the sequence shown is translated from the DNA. CDR3 sequence reads: CATWDRRQPVSYYKKLF. The DNA of the CDR3 is TGTGCCACCTGGGACAGGCGACAGCCCGTGAGTTATTATAAGAAACTCTTT. The chain couples TRGV3 to TRGJ1 or TRGJ2. No J gene is reported in TCRdb; it was inferred here by comparing the DNA with germline. This CDR3 comprises 17 residues. The V gene end was trimmed by 0 bases and the J gene end by 3 bases; junction bases not matched to a gene: 14. Germline-derived CDR1 and CDR2 are VTNTFY and YDVSTARD (reference sequence).

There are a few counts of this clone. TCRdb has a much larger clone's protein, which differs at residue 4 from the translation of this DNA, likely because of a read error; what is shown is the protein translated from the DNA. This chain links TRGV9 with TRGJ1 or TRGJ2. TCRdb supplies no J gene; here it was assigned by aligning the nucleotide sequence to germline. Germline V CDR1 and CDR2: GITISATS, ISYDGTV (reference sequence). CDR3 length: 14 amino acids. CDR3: CALREGRNYYKKLF. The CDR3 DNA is TGTGCCTTGCGGGAGGGCCGAAATTATTATAAGAAACTCTTT.

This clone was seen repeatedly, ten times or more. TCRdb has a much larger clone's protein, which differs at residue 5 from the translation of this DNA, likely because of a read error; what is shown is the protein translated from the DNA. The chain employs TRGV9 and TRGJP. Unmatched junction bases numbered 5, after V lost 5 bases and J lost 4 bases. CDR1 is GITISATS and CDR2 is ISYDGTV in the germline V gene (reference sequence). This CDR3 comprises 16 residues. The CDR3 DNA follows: TGTGCCTTGTGGGGGGCTCAAGAGTTGGGCAAAAAAATCAAGGTATTT. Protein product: CALWGAQELGKKIKVF.

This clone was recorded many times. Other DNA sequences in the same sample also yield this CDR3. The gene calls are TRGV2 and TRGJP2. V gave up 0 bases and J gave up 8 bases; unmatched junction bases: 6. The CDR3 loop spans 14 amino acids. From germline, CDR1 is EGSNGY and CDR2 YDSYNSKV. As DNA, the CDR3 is TGTGCCACCTGGGACGGGCCCGGAGATTGGATCAAGACGTTT. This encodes CATWDGPGDWIKTF.

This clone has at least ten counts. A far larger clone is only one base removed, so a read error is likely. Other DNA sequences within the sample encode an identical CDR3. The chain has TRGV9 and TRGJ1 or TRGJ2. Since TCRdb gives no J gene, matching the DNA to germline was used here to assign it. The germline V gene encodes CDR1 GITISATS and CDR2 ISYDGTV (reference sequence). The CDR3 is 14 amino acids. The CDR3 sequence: CALWEVPHGDKKLF. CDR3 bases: TGTGCCCTGTGGGAGGTCCCCCATGGGGATAAGAAACTCTTT.

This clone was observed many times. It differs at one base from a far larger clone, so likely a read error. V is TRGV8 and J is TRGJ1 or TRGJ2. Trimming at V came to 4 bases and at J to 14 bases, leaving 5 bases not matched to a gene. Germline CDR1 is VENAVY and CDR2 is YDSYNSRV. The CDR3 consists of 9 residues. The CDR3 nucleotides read TGTGCCACCTGGGACAAGGAACTCTTT. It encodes CATWDKELF.

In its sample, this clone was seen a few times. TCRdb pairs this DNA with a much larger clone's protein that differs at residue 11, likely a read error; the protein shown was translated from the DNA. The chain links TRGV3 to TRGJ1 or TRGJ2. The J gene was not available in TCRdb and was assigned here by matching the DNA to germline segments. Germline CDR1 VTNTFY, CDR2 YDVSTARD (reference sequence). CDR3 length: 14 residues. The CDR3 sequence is CATWDRQEGYRKLF. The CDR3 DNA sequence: TGTGCCACCTGGGACAGGCAGGAAGGTTATAGGAAACTCTTT.

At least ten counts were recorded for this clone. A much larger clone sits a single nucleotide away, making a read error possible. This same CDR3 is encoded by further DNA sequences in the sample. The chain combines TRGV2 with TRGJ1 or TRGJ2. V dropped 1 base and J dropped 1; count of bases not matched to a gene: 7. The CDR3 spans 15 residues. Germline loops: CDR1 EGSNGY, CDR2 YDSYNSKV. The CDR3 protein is CATWDGRGNYYKKLF. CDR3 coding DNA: TGTGCCACCTGGGACGGACGGGGAAATTATTATAAGAAACTCTTT.

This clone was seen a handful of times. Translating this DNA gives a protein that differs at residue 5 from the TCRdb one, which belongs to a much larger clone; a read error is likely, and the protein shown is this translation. As DNA, the CDR3 is TGTGCCTTGTGGGGGGTACAACAAGAGTTGGGCAAAAAAATCAAGGTATTT. It encodes CALWGVQQELGKKIKVF. The chain uses TRGV9 and TRGJP. No J segment appears in TCRdb, so it was assigned here by matching the sequence to germline. V was pared by 5 bases and J by 4 bases, with 8 bases of the junction left unmatched. Germline lookup yields CDR1 GITISATS and CDR2 ISYDGTV (reference sequence). This CDR3 comprises 17 residues.

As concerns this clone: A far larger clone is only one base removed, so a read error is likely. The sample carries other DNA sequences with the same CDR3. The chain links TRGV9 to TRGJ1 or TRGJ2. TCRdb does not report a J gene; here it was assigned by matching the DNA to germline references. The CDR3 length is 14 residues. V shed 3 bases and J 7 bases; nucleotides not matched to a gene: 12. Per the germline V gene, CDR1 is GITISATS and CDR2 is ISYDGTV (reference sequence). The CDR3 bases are TGTGCCTTGTGGGAGCCGAAGACTTACTATAAGAAACTCTTT. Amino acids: CALWEPKTYYKKLF.

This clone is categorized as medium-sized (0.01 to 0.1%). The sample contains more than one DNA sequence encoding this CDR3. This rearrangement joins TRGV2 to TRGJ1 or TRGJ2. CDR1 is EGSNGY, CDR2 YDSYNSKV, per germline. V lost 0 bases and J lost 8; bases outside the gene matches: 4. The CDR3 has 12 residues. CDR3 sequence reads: CATWDGQNKKLF. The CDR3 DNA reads TGTGCCACCTGGGACGGGCAGAATAAGAAACTCTTT.

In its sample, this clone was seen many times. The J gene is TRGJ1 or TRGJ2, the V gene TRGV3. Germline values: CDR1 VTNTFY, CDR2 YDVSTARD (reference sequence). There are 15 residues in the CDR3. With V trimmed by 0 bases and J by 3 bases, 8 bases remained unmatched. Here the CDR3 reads CATWDRRSLYYKKLF. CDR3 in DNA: TGTGCCACCTGGGACAGGCGCTCCCTTTATTATAAGAAACTCTTT.

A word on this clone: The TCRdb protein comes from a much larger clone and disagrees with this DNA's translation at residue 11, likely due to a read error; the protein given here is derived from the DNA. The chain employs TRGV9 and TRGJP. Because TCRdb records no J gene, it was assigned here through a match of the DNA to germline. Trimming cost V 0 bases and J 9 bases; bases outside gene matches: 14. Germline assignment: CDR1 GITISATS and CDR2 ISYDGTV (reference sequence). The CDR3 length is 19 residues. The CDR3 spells CALWEVHLVRVLGKKIKVF. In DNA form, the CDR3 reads TGTGCCTTGTGGGAGGTGCATTTGGTGAGGGTGTTGGGCAAAAAAATCAAGGTATTT.

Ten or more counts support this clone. This CDR3 is CATWDRYKKLF. The CDR3 nucleotides are TGTGCCACCTGGGATCGTTATAAGAAACTCTTT. The gene calls are TRGV4 and TRGJ1 or TRGJ2. V gave up 3 bases and J gave up 6 bases; unmatched junction bases: 2. CDR1 and CDR2 from the germline V gene are EGSTGY and YDSYTSSV. The length of the CDR3 is 11 residues.

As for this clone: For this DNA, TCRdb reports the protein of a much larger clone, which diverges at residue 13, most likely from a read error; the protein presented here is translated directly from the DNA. The CDR3 coding sequence is TGTGCCTTGTGGGAGGCCTATAGTAGTGATTGGATCAGGACGTTT. Protein: CALWEAYSSDWIRTF. TRGV9 is the V gene, and the J gene was not called. This CDR3 comprises 15 residues. Germline V gene sequence: CDR1 GITISATS, CDR2 ISYDGTV (reference sequence).

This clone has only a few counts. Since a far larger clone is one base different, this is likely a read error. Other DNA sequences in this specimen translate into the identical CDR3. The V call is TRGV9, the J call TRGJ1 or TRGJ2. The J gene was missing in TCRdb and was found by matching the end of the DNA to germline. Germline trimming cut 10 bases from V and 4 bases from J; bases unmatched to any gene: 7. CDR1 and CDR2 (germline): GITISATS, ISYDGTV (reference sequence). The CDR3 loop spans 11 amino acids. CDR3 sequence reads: CALWTYYKKLF. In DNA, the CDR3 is TGTGCCTTATGGACCTATTATAAGAAACTCTTT.

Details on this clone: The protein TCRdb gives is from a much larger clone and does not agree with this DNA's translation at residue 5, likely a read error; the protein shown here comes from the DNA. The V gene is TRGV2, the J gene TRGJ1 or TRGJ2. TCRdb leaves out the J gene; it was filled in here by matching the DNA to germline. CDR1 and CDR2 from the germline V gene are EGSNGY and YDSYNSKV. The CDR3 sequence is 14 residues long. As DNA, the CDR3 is TGTGCCACCTGGGGCGGGCACGTAAGGTATAAGAAACTCTTT. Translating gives CATWGGHVRYKKLF.

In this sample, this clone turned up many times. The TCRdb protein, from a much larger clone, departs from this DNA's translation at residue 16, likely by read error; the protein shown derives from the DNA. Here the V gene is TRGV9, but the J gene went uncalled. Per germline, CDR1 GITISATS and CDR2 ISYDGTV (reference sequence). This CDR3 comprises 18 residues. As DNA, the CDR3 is TGTGCCTTGTGGGAGGTTATTCGGCAAGAGTTGGGCAAAAAAATCAGGGTATTT. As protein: CALWEVIRQELGKKIRVF.

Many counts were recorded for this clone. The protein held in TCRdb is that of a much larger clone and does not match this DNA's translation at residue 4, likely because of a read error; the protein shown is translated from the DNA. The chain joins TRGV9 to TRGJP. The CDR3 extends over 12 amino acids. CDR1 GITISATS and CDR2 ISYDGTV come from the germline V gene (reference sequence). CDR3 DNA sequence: TGTGCCTTGTTGGAGGTTAGGAAAATCAAGGTATTT. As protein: CALLEVRKIKVF.

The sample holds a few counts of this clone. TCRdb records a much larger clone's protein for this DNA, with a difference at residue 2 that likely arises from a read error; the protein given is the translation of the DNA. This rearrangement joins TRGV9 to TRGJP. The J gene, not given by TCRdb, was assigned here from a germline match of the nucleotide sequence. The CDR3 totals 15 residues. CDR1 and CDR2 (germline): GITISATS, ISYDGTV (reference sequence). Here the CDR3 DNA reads TGTACCTTGTGGGGTGTGGAGTTGGGCAAAAAAATCAAGGTATTT. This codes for CTLWGVELGKKIKVF.